Listed below are T cell receptor beta chains from one sample, sequenced in a study of beta chain features in type 1 diabetes. Assay: immunoSEQ multiplex PCR; the TCRdb copy retains only in-frame clones and omits some. Here the sample spans approximately 150,000 clones, less than 10% being singletons. Sequencing was carried out using central memory CD4+ T cells from blood. Receptor source: a woman aged 40-49 years in good health. Each CDR3 is given with its conserved first and last residue. The order of the fields is V gene, clone size, J gene, CDR3 length, D gene, CDR3 protein, CDR3 DNA. The D gene is left open where the match is weak. Clone sizes are given selectively: once, few, many, or a class where the clone is expanded.

>TRBV29-1|few|TRBJ1-2|13|-
CSVDTARGYGYTF
TGCAGCGTTGATACGGCCAGGGGCTATGGCTACACCTTC
>TRBV25-1|-|TRBJ1-5|14|-
CASSESTLGQPQHF
TGTGCCAGCAGTGAATCGACATTAGGACAGCCCCAGCATTTT
>TRBV6-1|-|TRBJ1-5|12|-
CASSESNQPQHF
TGTGCCAGCAGTGAGTCGAATCAGCCCCAGCATTTT
>TRBV5-6|few|TRBJ1-2|14|TRBD1
CASSLRGQGYGYTF
TGTGCCAGCAGCTTAAGGGGGCAAGGCTATGGCTACACCTTC
>TRBV5-1|-|TRBJ1-1|13|-
CATGEAANTEAFF
TGCGCCACCGGGGAGGCAGCCAACACTGAAGCTTTCTTT
>TRBV11-2|-|TRBJ2-1|12|-
CASSLAFNEQFF
TGTGCCAGCAGCTTAGCTTTTAATGAGCAGTTCTTC
>TRBV2|-|TRBJ2-7|14|TRBD2
CASRGTSGKYEQYF
TGTGCCAGCAGAGGGACTAGCGGTAAATACGAGCAGTACTTC
>TRBV2|-|TRBJ2-3|15|TRBD1
CASLPSGQRTDTQYF
TGTGCCAGCCTACCGTCGGGACAGAGGACAGATACGCAGTATTTT
>TRBV4-3|few|TRBJ2-7|15|-
CASSQDFQAAYEQYF
TGCGCCAGCAGCCAAGATTTCCAAGCGGCCTACGAGCAGTACTTC
>TRBV5-6|many|TRBJ1-6|13|-
CASSLGTQGSHHF
TGTGCCAGCAGCTTGGGGACCCAGGGATCCCACCACTTT
>TRBV12-5|-|TRBJ2-1|12|TRBD2
CASGLERGGPFF
TGTGCTAGTGGTTTGGAGCGGGGCGGTCCGTTCTTC
>TRBV11-1|few|TRBJ2-1|16|-
CASSLPLAGANNEQFF
TGTGCCAGCAGCCTTCCCCTCGCGGGGGCCAACAATGAGCAGTTCTTC
>TRBV7-2|few|TRBJ2-1|16|TRBD1
CASSRSGQGRFNEQFF
TGTGCCAGCAGCCGGTCGGGACAGGGAAGGTTCAATGAGCAGTTCTTC
>TRBV9|few|TRBJ1-5|14|-
CASSVTAGNQPQHF
TGTGCCAGCAGCGTAACGGCAGGGAATCAGCCCCAGCATTTT
>TRBV2|few|TRBJ2-7|12|-
CASSWGLLEQYF
TGTGCCAGCAGTTGGGGACTCCTCGAGCAGTACTTC
>TRBV28|few|TRBJ1-2|14|-
CASSFVYRSYGYTF
TGTGCCAGCAGTTTTGTGTACAGAAGTTATGGCTACACCTTC
>TRBV7-2|-|TRBJ1-2|12|-
CASSFTGFGYTF
TGTGCCAGCAGCTTCACAGGGTTTGGCTACACCTTC
>TRBV28|-|TRBJ1-2|13|TRBD1
CASSQTGGGGYTF
TGTGCCAGCAGCCAAACAGGGGGCGGTGGCTACACCTTC
>TRBV4-2|few|TRBJ2-5|18|TRBD2
CASSQFPHERGDQETQYF
TGTGCCAGCAGCCAATTCCCACACGAGCGGGGGGACCAAGAGACCCAGTACTTC
>TRBV15|many|TRBJ2-2|14|TRBD1
CATTDRRDTGELFF
TGTGCCACCACGGACAGGCGGGACACCGGGGAGCTGTTTTTT
>TRBV5-4|-|TRBJ1-4|14|-
CASSPRQGGEKLFF
TGTGCCAGCAGCCCGCGGCAGGGAGGGGAAAAACTGTTTTTT
>TRBV7-9|few|TRBJ1-6|15|-
CASSQGVGANSPLHF
TGTGCCAGCAGCCAAGGGGTGGGGGCTAATTCACCCCTCCACTTT
>TRBV6-5|few|TRBJ1-3|15|-
CASSYSAGSGNTIYF
TGTGCCAGCAGTTACTCGGCGGGTTCTGGAAACACCATATATTTT
>TRBV5-8|few|TRBJ1-2|11|TRBD1
CASGDRPGYTF
TGTGCCAGTGGGGACAGACCCGGCTACACCTTC
>TRBV7-2|few|TRBJ2-7|13|-
CASNSVPAYEQYF
TGTGCCAGCAACTCCGTACCCGCCTACGAGCAGTACTTC
>TRBV2|few|TRBJ1-2|15|-
CASSEEGTANYGYTF
TGTGCCAGCAGTGAGGAGGGGACTGCTAACTATGGCTACACCTTC
>TRBV5-4|-|TRBJ2-2|15|TRBD2
CASSSGTRGTGELFF
TGTGCCAGCAGCTCAGGGACTAGAGGAACCGGGGAGCTGTTTTTT
>TRBV19|-|TRBJ1-1|12|TRBD1
CASSDRATEAFF
TGTGCCAGTAGCGACAGGGCGACTGAAGCTTTCTTT
>TRBV7-2|-|TRBJ2-7|17|-
CASSFRGLGGDAYEQYF
TGTGCCAGCAGCTTCAGGGGATTGGGCGGCGACGCCTACGAGCAGTACTTC
>TRBV6-4|-|TRBJ1-5|13|TRBD1
CASRRDSGQPQHF
TGTGCCAGCAGGAGGGACAGCGGTCAGCCCCAGCATTTT
>TRBV18|-|TRBJ2-3|16|TRBD2
CASSPKLAASTDTQYF
TGTGCCAGCTCACCAAAACTAGCGGCCAGCACAGATACGCAGTATTTT
>TRBV12-5|few|TRBJ2-1|15|-
CASGLDGGSYNEQFF
TGTGCTAGTGGTTTGGACGGGGGATCCTACAATGAGCAGTTCTTC
>TRBV14|few|TRBJ2-5|13|-
CASSQAPQETQYF
TGTGCCAGCAGCCAAGCCCCTCAAGAGACCCAGTACTTC
>TRBV28|few|TRBJ1-4|12|-
CASSERAEKLFF
TGTGCCAGCAGTGAAAGAGCTGAAAAACTGTTTTTT
>TRBV6-5|few|TRBJ1-2|14|-
CASSPTIRGGGYTF
TGTGCCAGCAGTCCTACGATCCGAGGAGGAGGCTACACCTTC
>TRBV7-2|-|TRBJ1-5|13|-
CASAADSNQPQHF
TGTGCCAGCGCAGCGGATAGCAATCAGCCCCAGCATTTT
>TRBV5-1|few|TRBJ1-4|13|-
CASSLDGGPPVFF
TGCGCCAGCAGTTTAGACGGAGGGCCCCCGGTGTTTTTT
>TRBV11-2|-|TRBJ2-1|17|-
CASSLVGSPLDYNEQFF
TGTGCCAGCAGCTTAGTAGGTAGCCCCCTTGATTACAATGAGCAGTTCTTC
>TRBV7-2|many|TRBJ2-1|15|-
CASSLLGGASDEQFF
TGTGCCAGCAGCTTATTGGGGGGGGCTAGCGATGAGCAGTTCTTC
>TRBV18|-|TRBJ2-5|15|-
CASSPPNSRQETQYF
TGTGCCAGCTCACCACCTAACAGCCGACAAGAGACCCAGTACTTC
>TRBV4-2|many|TRBJ2-5|15|TRBD2
CASSQEGRVVETQYF
TGTGCCAGCAGCCAAGAAGGGAGGGTCGTAGAGACCCAGTACTTC
>TRBV6-6|-|TRBJ2-7|13|TRBD1
CASSQDRSYEQYF
TGTGCCAGCAGTCAGGACAGGTCCTACGAGCAGTACTTC
>TRBV19|few|TRBJ2-2|15|TRBD1
CASSIDGQGAGELFF
TGTGCCAGTAGTATAGACGGACAGGGGGCCGGGGAGCTGTTTTTT
>TRBV28|-|TRBJ1-5|15|TRBD1
CASSLDGQGGQPQHF
TGTGCCAGCAGTTTAGATGGCCAGGGGGGCCAGCCCCAGCATTTT
>TRBV4-3|few|TRBJ1-6|15|-
CASSQTTGLDSPLHF
TGCGCCAGCAGCCAAACGACAGGACTCGACTCACCCCTCCACTTT